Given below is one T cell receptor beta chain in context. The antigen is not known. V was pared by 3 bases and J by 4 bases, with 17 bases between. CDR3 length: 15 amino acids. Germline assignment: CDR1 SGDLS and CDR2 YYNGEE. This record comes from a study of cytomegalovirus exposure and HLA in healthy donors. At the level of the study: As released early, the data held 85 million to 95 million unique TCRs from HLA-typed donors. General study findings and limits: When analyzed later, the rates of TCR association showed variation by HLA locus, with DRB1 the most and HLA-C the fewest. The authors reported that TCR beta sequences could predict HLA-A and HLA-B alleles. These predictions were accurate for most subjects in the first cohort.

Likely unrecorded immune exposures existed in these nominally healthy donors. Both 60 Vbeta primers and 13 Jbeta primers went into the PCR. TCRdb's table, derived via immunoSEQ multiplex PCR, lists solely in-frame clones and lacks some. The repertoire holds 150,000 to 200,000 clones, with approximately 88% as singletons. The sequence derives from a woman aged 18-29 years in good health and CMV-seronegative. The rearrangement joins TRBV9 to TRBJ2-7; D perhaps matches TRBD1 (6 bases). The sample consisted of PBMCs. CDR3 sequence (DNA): TGTGCCAGCAGCGCCGCAGGGGCCGCAGGGTACGAGCAGTACTTC. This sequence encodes CASSAAGAAGYEQYF. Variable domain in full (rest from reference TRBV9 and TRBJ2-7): DSGVTQTPKHLITATGQRVTLRCSPRSGDLSVYWYQQSLDQGLQFLIQYYNGEERAKGNILERFSAQQFPDLHSELNLSSLELGDSALYFCASSAAGAAGYEQYFGPGTRLTVT.